This is a list of T cell receptor beta chains from one sample in a study of blood T cell repertoires in COVID-19. TCRdb's copy holds only in-frame clones and misses some; the assay was immunoSEQ multiplex PCR. Of around 180,000 clones in the sample, approximately 89% were seen once. Sequencing was performed on peripheral blood. These receptors were obtained from a man aged 40-49 years with active or convalescent COVID-19. The CDR3 runs from the conserved cysteine through the conserved F or W. Clone size is shown for a subset of rows, as once, few, many or a class of expanded clone.

cdr3_aa clone_size v_call
CASSLAGGLNSPLHF once TRBV5-4
CASSARDSYEQYF . TRBV19
CASSSPVERGGAGELFF . TRBV5-4
CASNRDSLYGYTF . TRBV2
CASTRSGYGYTF . TRBV9
CASSSQGGTEAFF . TRBV7-9
CASSNRFLYGYTF . TRBV28
CASSGGTQFF . TRBV28
CASSLQGAQDGYTF . TRBV27
CASSPQYSGNTIYF few TRBV4-1
CASSSLAGIEAFF . TRBV7-2
CAISLTGDNEQFF . TRBV10-3
CASSLGLAYNEQFF . TRBV11-2
CASSAGTDTQYF . TRBV10-1
CAWSDGTNYGYTF . TRBV30
CSVLLAYGYTF few TRBV29-1
CASSQPGQGIYEQFF . TRBV28
CASSPRTGGSYEQYF . TRBV18
CASSFGPGSTEAFF . TRBV5-1
CASSKEGYTEAFF . TRBV4-1
CASTGTVSYEQYF . TRBV2
CASGLGPGQNEQYF medium-sized TRBV5-1
CASSPPWTGRSEKLFF few TRBV23-1
CAMLGQDYGYTF . TRBV2
CASSSGAGLADTQYF once TRBV28
CASSDSAPANVLTF . TRBV4-3
CASNTDTGELFF . TRBV6-5
CSVESRYYGYTF . TRBV29-1
CASSSHRGLAGWIYEQYF . TRBV27
CASSRDRNTEAFF . TRBV10-1
CASSYRGAPNYGYTF . TRBV5-4
CASSGGQGNSPLHF . TRBV2
CASSPRGEGQPQHF once TRBV14
CASSISGARETQYF . TRBV7-2